The 4 T cell receptor beta chains in this list originate from one sample, sequenced in a study of beta chain features in type 1 diabetes. The study's findings and limits: People with Type 1 diabetes carried modestly yet significantly shorter TCRB CDR3s in all four CD4+ subsets.

Their recognized antigens are unknown. All of the isolated RNA was reverse transcribed, so expressed TCRB transcripts were sequenced. Repertoires were generated with immunoSEQ multiplex PCR, while TCRdb's copy carries only in-frame clones and drops some. The table records about 700,000 clones, roughly 13% of them present only once. The specimen was naive CD4+ T cells from blood. These TCRs come from a man younger than 35 with type 1 diabetes.

The table lists this clone with a few counts. The CDR3 sequence: CAWSATGQYNSPLHF. The CDR3 coding sequence is TGTGCCTGGAGTGCTACGGGACAGTATAATTCACCCCTCCACTTT. The J gene is TRBJ1-6, the V gene TRBV30; 7 nucleotides align to TRBD1. From germline, CDR1 is GTSNPN and CDR2 SVGIG (reference sequence). This CDR3 has 15 amino acids. The junction had 4 bases not matched to a gene; V was cut back by 1 base and J by 4 bases.

The chain carries TRBV5-4 and TRBJ2-7; the D gene is possibly TRBD1 (5 bases). Germline values: CDR1 SGHNT, CDR2 YYREEE (reference sequence). The CDR3 contains 12 residues. Trimming removed 4 bases from V and 4 bases from J, with 9 bases in between. This CDR3 is CASSPTEYEQYF. The CDR3 nucleotides are TGTGCCAGCAGCCCGACAGAATACGAGCAGTACTTC.

This clone was picked up a small number of times. The chain joins TRBV9 to TRBJ1-2; unclear D gene. Germline V gene lookup returns CDR1 SGDLS and CDR2 YYNGEE. The CDR3 sequence is 14 residues long. The ends were cut back, 0 bases at V and 1 base at J, with 7 bases in the middle. The CDR3 is CASSVDRFNYGYTF. The DNA of the CDR3 is TGTGCCAGCAGCGTAGATCGTTTTAACTATGGCTACACCTTC.

This clone has only a few counts. The rearrangement uses TRBV7-9 and TRBJ2-7; 8 nucleotides match TRBD1. With 4 bases clipped from V and 3 bases from J, the junction kept 5 bases outside the gene matches. Germline loops: CDR1 SEHNR, CDR2 FQNEAQ (reference sequence). The CDR3 sequence is 14 residues long. CDR3 in DNA: TGTGCCAGCAGCTCTCGGACAGGGATCTACGAGCAGTACTTC. It yields the protein CASSSRTGIYEQYF.